This T cell receptor beta chain was sequenced in a study of technical replicates of blood from a few donors. Assay: immunoSEQ multiplex PCR; the TCRdb copy retains only in-frame clones and omits some. This sample has tens of thousands of clones, with 91% found just once. The CDR3 runs to 12 residues. Trimming cost V 5 bases and J 7 bases, with 12 bases left between them. The V gene's germline CDR1 is SGDLS and CDR2 YYNGEE. This TCR was recovered from a human donor in good health. The J gene is TRBJ1-1, the V gene TRBV9; D possibly corresponds to TRBD1 (6 bases). The sample taken for sequencing was T cells isolated from PBMCs. The DNA of the CDR3 is TGTGCCAGCAGTTTGGGGGCTGGTGAAGCTTTCTTT. It specifies CASSLGAGEAFF.